The clone carrying this T cell receptor beta chain was seen a handful of times. Each CDR3 protein gets one entry after TCRdb re-called the RT-PCR reads with MiXCR. The table lists just under 550,000 distinct CDR3 sequences, around 25% of them singletons. The data derive from a study of response to subunit inactivated influenza vaccine. The sample was also reused in another study, on T cells expressing NK-cell markers. From that second work: 5'RACE template switching built TCR beta cDNA with unique molecular identifiers. Restriction of the sorted population to alpha-beta TCR T cells was achieved in several experiments with an anti-gamma-delta TCR antibody. Dominant NKG2C+ clonotype frequencies of about 1.0-7.0% of CD8+ T cells were measured in over five donors. The CD3+CD56-NKG2C+ fraction of a few donors was also led by these clonotypes. What remained unclear was the HCMV specificity of expanded NKG2C+ T cell clones.

The source of this sequence is a man aged 50-59 years who received an inactivated influenza vaccine. The source material was CD4+ T cells sorted from PBMCs, sampled 12 days after vaccination.

In DNA, the CDR3 is TGCAGCGTTGCTCAGTGGGGCTATGGCTACACCTTC. Protein sequence: CSVAQWGYGYTF. The chain carries TRBV29-1 and TRBJ1-2; D gene unclear. V was shortened by 4 bases and J by 4 bases, with 10 bases between the two germline ends. Looked up from germline, CDR1 is SQVTM and CDR2 is ANQGSEA. The length of the CDR3 is 12 residues.